A selection of T cell receptor beta chains follows, all from one sample in a study of early T cells in non-severe SARS-CoV-2 infection. MiXCR, run by TCRdb on the 5' RACE reads, gives a single entry per CDR3 protein. The table includes 83,000 or so distinct CDR3 sequences, about 10% detected once. Sequencing was performed on whole blood, taken at baseline. All receptors come from an adult who was a healthcare worker with PCR-confirmed SARS-CoV-2 infection or an uninfected control (not recorded which). CDR3s include the opening cysteine and the closing phenylalanine or tryptophan. A D gene is named only where the DNA matches it firmly. Clone size is not always given. Where it is, it says once, few, many or a class for expanded clones.

clone_size	d_call	v_call	j_call	cdr3_nt	cdr3_aa
many	NA	TRBV24-1	TRBJ2-5	TGCGCCACCAGTATAAAGGGAACCCAGTACTTC	CATSIKGTQYF
NA	NA	TRBV7-2	TRBJ2-3	TGTGCCAGCAGCCTTAGCGGAGTTACAGATACGCAGTATTTT	CASSLSGVTDTQYF
few	NA	TRBV5-4	TRBJ2-3	TGTGCCACGCGCAGGGGCTACACAGATACGCAGTATTTT	CATRRGYTDTQYF
many	NA	TRBV25-1	TRBJ2-3	TGTGCCAGCAGTAAAGGGGCAGGTACAGATACGCAGTATTTT	CASSKGAGTDTQYF
few	NA	TRBV6-1	TRBJ1-4	TGTGCCAGCAGTGAAGCGTGGGGGTATAATGAAAAACTGTTTTTT	CASSEAWGYNEKLFF
many	NA	TRBV20-1	TRBJ1-4	TGCAGTGCTAGTTTAGGTGTCGACAATGAAAAACTGTTTTTT	CSASLGVDNEKLFF
NA	NA	TRBV6-1	TRBJ2-1	TGTGCCAGCAGCGGAGGGGACGCTCCGGCGTACAATGAGCAGTTCTTC	CASSGGDAPAYNEQFF
NA	NA	TRBV5-5	TRBJ2-1	TGTGCCAGCAGCTCATCCGGGACTCCTTACAATGAGCAGTTCTTC	CASSSSGTPYNEQFF
few	NA	TRBV27	TRBJ2-7	TGTGCCAGCAGACCGCTTGGGGGGGCCAGATCCTACGAGCAGTACTTC	CASRPLGGARSYEQYF
many	TRBD1	TRBV11-1	TRBJ2-5	TGTGCCAGCAGCCAGGGGGCAGGCGAGACCCAGTACTTC	CASSQGAGETQYF
NA	NA	TRBV14	TRBJ2-1	TGTGCCAGCGGCTGGGGTCCCCGAGGGGAGCAGTTCTTC	CASGWGPRGEQFF
NA	NA	TRBV7-3	TRBJ2-3	TGTGCCAGCAGCCCCCAAGGAGCCTACACAGATACGCAGTATTTT	CASSPQGAYTDTQYF
NA	NA	TRBV12-3/TRBV12-4	TRBJ1-4	TGTGCCAGCAGTCCAACCCGGGGCGCAACTAATGAAAAACTGTTTTTT	CASSPTRGATNEKLFF
NA	TRBD2	TRBV13	TRBJ2-1	TGTGCCAGCAGCGCCCGACTAGCTAGTGAGCAGTTCTTC	CASSARLASEQFF
NA	TRBD2	TRBV20-1	TRBJ2-2	TGCAGTGCGCTAGCGGGAGGGTCCCCCGGGGAGCTGTTTTTT	CSALAGGSPGELFF
many	TRBD1	TRBV5-1	TRBJ2-7	TGCGCCAGCAGCTTGGGGGGACAGAACTACGAGCAGTACTTC	CASSLGGQNYEQYF
many	NA	TRBV9	TRBJ2-1	TGTGCCAGCAGCGTGCACGGAACCTACAATGAGCAGTTCTTC	CASSVHGTYNEQFF
few	NA	TRBV18	TRBJ1-5	TGTGCCAGCTCACCTCCCCACGGGGGCGATCAGCCCCAGCATTTT	CASSPPHGGDQPQHF
many	NA	TRBV27	TRBJ2-3	TGTGCCAGCAGTCCCCGGGATCTCTACCGGGTCACAGATACGCAGTATTTT	CASSPRDLYRVTDTQYF
few	NA	TRBV3-1	TRBJ1-3	TGTGCCAGCAGCCAAGAAGTCGGGACCACTCGCCACTCTGGAAACACCATATATTTT	CASSQEVGTTRHSGNTIYF
NA	NA	TRBV20-1	TRBJ2-1	TGCAGTGCTAGACCCCTCAGGTCCCATGAGCAGTTCTTC	CSARPLRSHEQFF
many	NA	TRBV12-3/TRBV12-4	TRBJ2-7	TGTGCCAGCAGTTTAGAAGGGGTGGTTAGCAACGAGCAGTACTTC	CASSLEGVVSNEQYF
NA	NA	TRBV5-4	TRBJ2-1	TGTGCCAGCATCACCGACTCCAATGAGCAGTTCTTC	CASITDSNEQFF
NA	NA	TRBV19	TRBJ2-4	TGTGCCAGTAGTGTTCCTGCGTCGGACATTCAGTACTTC	CASSVPASDIQYF
NA	NA	TRBV11-2	TRBJ2-7	TGTGCCAGCAGCTTTGCATACGAGCAGTACTTC	CASSFAYEQYF
NA	NA	TRBV27	TRBJ2-7	TGTGCCAGCCGGACTGGGAGCTCCTACGAGCAGTACTTC	CASRTGSSYEQYF
NA	TRBD1	TRBV10-3	TRBJ1-2	TGTGCCATCAGTGGGGGACAGACCTATGGCTACACCTTC	CAISGGQTYGYTF
few	NA	TRBV27	TRBJ1-5	TGTGCCAGCAGTCCCCGACAGCTAAATCAGCCCCAGCATTTT	CASSPRQLNQPQHF
NA	NA	TRBV7-3	TRBJ2-5	TGTGCCAGCAGCTTTAAACCCCAAGAGACCCAGTACTTC	CASSFKPQETQYF
many	TRBD1	TRBV3-1	TRBJ1-3	TGTGCCAGCAGCCAAGGAGGACAGGGGGCAAATGGAAACACCATATATTTT	CASSQGGQGANGNTIYF
many	NA	TRBV10-3	TRBJ2-7	TGTGCCATCAGTCCCCCCCATTCGACCTACGAGCAGTACTTC	CAISPPHSTYEQYF
few	TRBD1	TRBV5-1	TRBJ1-1	TGCGCCAGCAGCTTGGAGGGACAGGTCGGAGCTTTCTTT	CASSLEGQVGAFF
few	TRBD1	TRBV28	TRBJ1-4	TGTGCCAGCAGGGGACAGGGGCGTGATGGAGAAAAACTGTTTTTT	CASRGQGRDGEKLFF
NA	NA	TRBV18	TRBJ2-3	TGTGCCAGCTCAAGGGATACGCAGTATTTT	CASSRDTQYF
few	TRBD2	TRBV13	TRBJ2-1	TGTGCCAGCAGCTTAGTGCGGGAGGGGGAGCAGTTCTTC	CASSLVREGEQFF
NA	TRBD2	TRBV7-8	TRBJ2-7	TGTGCCAGCAGCCTCGGGACTAGCGGGAACTCCTACGAGCAGTACTTC	CASSLGTSGNSYEQYF
few	TRBD2	TRBV5-1	TRBJ2-3	TGCGCCAGCAGCCCCGCGGGAGCTGATTCAGATACGCAGTATTTT	CASSPAGADSDTQYF
NA	NA	TRBV10-3	TRBJ2-7	TGTGCCATCAGCTTCAAACTAGCCGTAAACTACGAGCAGTACTTC	CAISFKLAVNYEQYF
few	TRBD2	TRBV3-1	TRBJ2-1	TGTGCCAGCAGCCAAGACGGCAGCGGGAGAAGGTACAATGAGCAGTTCTTC	CASSQDGSGRRYNEQFF
few	TRBD2	TRBV28	TRBJ2-7	TGTGCCAGCAGTTTTCCGGTCGGCGGGACTAGCGGGAGTATCGGATACGAGCAGTACTTC	CASSFPVGGTSGSIGYEQYF
NA	NA	TRBV28	TRBJ2-7	TGTGCCAGCAGTTTTTCGGGGATTTTGTACGAGCAGTACTTC	CASSFSGILYEQYF
few	NA	TRBV7-2	TRBJ2-3	TGTGCCAGCAGCAAGTACCCCAGGGGGGCCGGCACAGATACGCAGTATTTT	CASSKYPRGAGTDTQYF
few	TRBD2	TRBV4-1	TRBJ2-1	TGCGCCAGCAGCCAAGTGGGGGAGGGCAGGGTCGATGAGCAGTTCTTC	CASSQVGEGRVDEQFF
many	NA	TRBV20-1	TRBJ2-3	TGCAGTGCTACCCCCTCCCCGGGGCGCACAGATACGCAGTATTTT	CSATPSPGRTDTQYF
NA	NA	TRBV11-2	TRBJ2-5	TGTGCCAGCAGTTCACTTCCCGGGTATGAGACCCAGTACTTC	CASSSLPGYETQYF
NA	NA	TRBV6-1	TRBJ2-7	TGTGCCACCGACAGGAGTTACGAGCAGTACTTC	CATDRSYEQYF
many	NA	TRBV7-2	TRBJ2-1	TGCGCCAGCAGCTCCCTTAATGAGCAGTTCTTC	CASSSLNEQFF
few	NA	TRBV24-1	TRBJ2-7	TGTGCCACCAGTGCCGCGGGACAGTTCTACGAGCAGTACTTC	CATSAAGQFYEQYF
NA	TRBD1	TRBV10-3	TRBJ2-7	TGTGCCATCAGTGGGACAGGGTCTGGTGACGAGCAGTACTTC	CAISGTGSGDEQYF
many	TRBD1	TRBV6-1	TRBJ1-2	TGTGCCAGCACTCCGGACAGGGTAGTCTATGGCTACACCTTC	CASTPDRVVYGYTF
many	NA	TRBV28	TRBJ2-3	TGTGCCAGCAGCGATATGTATGGTACGCAGTATTTT	CASSDMYGTQYF
NA	TRBD2	TRBV5-4	TRBJ2-1	TGTGCCAGCAGCTCGCAGATACTAGCGGGAGGGACGTTCTTC	CASSSQILAGGTFF
NA	NA	TRBV5-1	TRBJ2-1	TGCGCCAGCAGGGACCAAGGAGCCTACAATGAGCAGTTCTTC	CASRDQGAYNEQFF
few	NA	TRBV6-6	TRBJ2-3	TGTGCCAGCAGTTACCCGGGGCTGGGGGGCAGGGCAGATACGCAGTATTTT	CASSYPGLGGRADTQYF
NA	NA	TRBV18	TRBJ1-1	TGTGCCAGCTCACACTCACCCGGTGCTCAGAACACTGAAGCTTTCTTT	CASSHSPGAQNTEAFF